The 5 T cell receptor beta chains given below trace back to one sample, sequenced in a study of tumor-infiltrating lymphocytes in primary liver carcinoma (dated 2017 in TCRdb). Data came from an Illumina HiSeq 2500. Starting from 500 to 600 ng total RNA, TCRbeta-specific cDNA was produced by reverse transcription with a constant-region primer and ProtoScript II reverse transcriptase. Construction of the TCRbeta libraries relied on three nested rounds of multiplex PCR, following a slightly modified ARM-PCR procedure. The first two PCR rounds used multiplex TRBV1-TRBV30 forward primers with a Cbeta reverse primer, each for 10 cycles. The public reads were run again by TCRdb, first through fastp at Q25 and then through MiXCR, and only productive beta chains were kept. Each entry is one CDR3 protein sequence, shown with its most common DNA and genes. Counted in this sample were about 300,000 distinct CDR3 sequences; 65% of them appeared once. The top ten hold approximately 9.4% of the sample.

RNA from unsorted whole blood was extracted with TRIzol reagent, and germline DNA was obtained with the DNeasy Blood & Tissue kit. Input material: peripheral blood. The receptor source for this set is a man between 40 and 49 years old with primary liver carcinoma and hepatitis B virus infection.

V and J are TRBV7-3 and TRBJ2-1; 8 bases line up with TRBD2. Germline lookup yields CDR1 SGHTA and CDR2 FQGTGA. V was clipped by 2 bases and J by 6 bases; unmatched bases: 6. The CDR3 spans 15 residues. In DNA form, the CDR3 reads TGTGCCAGCAGCTTAGGTCCAGCGGGAGCCAATGAGCAGTTCTTC. Translating it yields CASSLGPAGANEQFF.

This clonotype was seen a handful of times. J is TRBJ2-3 and V is TRBV10-3; possible D gene TRBD2, 6 bases. Germline CDR1 ENHRY, CDR2 SYGVKD. Trimming shortened V by 8 bases and J by 4 bases, and 19 bases separated the two germline ends. There are 15 residues in the CDR3. The CDR3 DNA is TGTGCCATCTCATCCCGGTCCGCGGGATCAGATACGCAGTATTTT. The encoded protein is CAISSRSAGSDTQYF.

The gene calls are TRBV5-1 and TRBJ2-3, with 15 bases aligning to TRBD2. Trimming at V came to 4 bases and at J to 0 bases, leaving 6 bases not matched to a gene. This CDR3 region has 18 residues. Germline CDR1 reads SGHRS; CDR2 reads YFSETQ. CDR3 DNA: TGCGCCAGCAGCGTTGGACTAGCGGGAGGGATTAGCACAGATACGCAGTATTTT. Translated, it gives CASSVGLAGGISTDTQYF.

On this clonotype: An end of the junction does not agree with germline; a read error may underlie this. The chain employs TRBV2 and TRBJ2-7; D may be TRBD1 (5 bases). CDR3 length: 12 amino acids. Per germline, CDR1 SNHLY and CDR2 FYNNEI. CDR3 nucleotide sequence: TGTGCCAGCAGTGTCCAGGGCCGCGAGCATTACTTC. The encoded protein is CASSVQGREHYF.

V is TRBV5-1 and J is TRBJ2-5; possibly TRBD1 for D (6 bases). CDR3 length: 14 amino acids. The germline V gene encodes CDR1 SGHRS and CDR2 YFSETQ. V gave up 1 base and J gave up 5 bases, with 12 bases separating them. The CDR3 DNA reads as TGCGCCAGCAGCTTGTGGGGGCCCGGGGAGACCCAGTACTTC. Protein sequence: CASSLWGPGETQYF.